Reported below is one T cell receptor beta chain. The data were taken from a study of shared clonotypes between healthy human individuals. TCRdb keeps only in-frame clones here, not all; method: immunoSEQ multiplex PCR. The sample yields approximately 530,000 clones, 90% to 97% seen once. Trimming cost V 7 bases and J 9 bases, with 10 bases left between them. The CDR3 covers 11 residues. Germline CDR1 MDHEN, CDR2 SYDVKM. The donor population consisted of healthy HIV-negative adults with no recent acute infections or vaccinations. The chain joins TRBV28 to TRBJ2-1; D is unclear. Sequenced: naive CD4+ T cells sorted from blood. Indicated subset: CD45RA+ positively selected. This sequence was found in a woman younger than 45 in good health. The CDR3 reads CASKAGSEQFF. The CDR3 DNA is TGTGCCAGCAAGGCTGGTTCTGAGCAGTTCTTC.